This note documents a single TCR beta chain sequence. This record belongs to a study of CD8+CD57+ T cells in acquired aplastic anemia. The CDR3 is 15 residues long. Germline CDR1 and CDR2: SGHAT and FQNNGV. J lost 4 bases, V lost 3 bases, and 7 bases had no gene match. Genomic DNA constituted the template upon which TCR beta VDJ and CDR3 profiling was performed. TCRdb re-derived calls from the reads in MiXCR, one entry per CDR3 protein. This table has about 200,000 distinct CDR3 sequences, around three fifths appearing once. Patients chosen for sequencing had shown CD8+CD57+ cell expansion by flow cytometry.

The chain carries TRBV11-2 and TRBJ2-5; 8 bases are shared with TRBD1. Sequencing input: sorted CD4+, CD8+, or CD8+CD57+ T cells (not recorded which) from PBMCs. This clonotype was sampled from a human donor with aplastic anemia. This CDR3 reads CASSFSGGLGETQYF. CDR3 sequence (DNA): TGTGCCAGCAGCTTTTCAGGGGGCTTGGGAGAGACCCAGTACTTC.